This T cell receptor (beta chain) was recorded in a study of cytomegalovirus exposure and HLA in healthy donors. General study findings and limits: Reportedly, HLA-A and HLA-B alleles of most subjects were accurately predicted from TCR beta. In a later analysis, several top co-occurrence clusters appeared linked to parvovirus B19, influenza, CMV and Epstein-Barr virus.

Germline V gene sequence: CDR1 LGHNA, CDR2 YSLEER. The CDR3 length is 13 residues. V was trimmed by 3 bases and J by 8 bases, leaving 10 bases between them. A word on this clone: Its specificity is unknown.

Primers: 60 Vbeta forward and 13 Jbeta reverse. Under the authors' procedure: Unique TCR beta chains totaled some 81 million in a later count, with roughly 10 million of them shared. Sequencing was performed with immunoSEQ multiplex PCR; in TCRdb, only in-frame clones are kept and a portion is missing. V, J and clone size reflect that table, while D and trimming were determined from the DNA. The sample gives around 130,000 clones, more than 65% of which show up once; around 1.5% is in the top ten. The rearrangement links TRBV4-3 to TRBJ1-4; D not resolved. Sequenced: PBMCs. The clonotype was recovered from a woman between 18 and 29 years old in good health and CMV-seronegative. Here the CDR3 DNA reads TGCGCCAGCAGCCACCTCGTCCGGGAAAAACTGTTTTTT. This translates into CASSHLVREKLFF.